Below are 10 T cell receptor beta chains sequenced from a single sample in a study of beta chain features in type 1 diabetes. Expressed TCRB transcripts were sequenced because the isolated RNA had all been reverse transcribed beforehand. Profiled with immunoSEQ multiplex PCR; TCRdb holds only in-frame clones, not every one. The table includes a few hundred thousand clones, approximately 14% detected once. The material sequenced was central memory CD4+ T cells from blood. The receptors stem from a man aged 30 to 45 in good health.

The chain has TRBV2 and TRBJ2-3, with 9 bases lining up with TRBD2. This CDR3 is 15 amino acids long. The junction had 9 bases not matched to a gene; V was cut back by 7 bases and J by 4 bases. Germline V gene lookup returns CDR1 SNHLY and CDR2 FYNNEI. The CDR3 DNA is TGTGCCAGCAATAGACTAGCGGAAAGCGCAGATACGCAGTATTTT. Translated: CASNRLAESADTQYF.

V usage is TRBV4-1 and J usage is TRBJ1-4, with D possibly being TRBD1 (6 bases). V was trimmed by 3 bases and J by 3 bases, leaving 14 bases between them. Germline V CDR1 and CDR2: MGHRA, YSYEKL. The CDR3 totals 16 residues. CDR3 loop: CASSQLTGLANEKLFF. CDR3 nucleotides: TGCGCCAGCAGCCAGTTAACAGGGTTGGCTAATGAAAAACTGTTTTTT.

There are many counts of this clone. The rearrangement joins TRBV30 to TRBJ1-1; D is undetermined. V was shortened by 2 bases and J by 0 bases, with 7 bases between the two germline ends. The length of the CDR3 is 13 residues. Germline lookup yields CDR1 GTSNPN and CDR2 SVGIG (reference sequence). The CDR3 protein is CAWSIQMNTEAFF. In nucleotides, the CDR3 is TGTGCCTGGAGTATACAGATGAACACTGAAGCTTTCTTT.

In this sample, this clone turned up a few times. The chain combines TRBV4-3 with TRBJ1-2; D remains unclear. The CDR3 contains 13 residues. V gave up 0 bases and J gave up 7 bases, with 9 bases separating them. CDR1 is LGHNA, CDR2 YSLEER, per germline. CDR3 sequence reads: CASSQDNGSGYTF. In nucleotides, the CDR3 is TGCGCCAGCAGCCAAGATAATGGGAGTGGCTACACCTTC.

For this clone: A single base separates this from a much larger clone, so it may be a read error. Other DNA sequences from this sample encode an identical CDR3 as well. The genes are TRBV7-2 and TRBJ2-5; 10 bases agree with TRBD1. CDR1 is SGHTA and CDR2 is FQGNSA in the germline V gene. The V and J ends lost 4 bases and 5 bases, in that order; junction bases with no gene match: 1. The CDR3 has 13 amino acids. CDR3 nucleotide sequence: TGTGCCAGCAGCTCGGACAGGGGGGAGACCCAGTACTTC. Translation: CASSSDRGETQYF.

This clone has more than one count but fewer than ten. The rearrangement joins TRBV7-2 to TRBJ2-5; no clear D. Germline V gene lookup returns CDR1 SGHTA and CDR2 FQGNSA. V lost 4 bases to trimming and J lost 5 bases, with 11 bases between them. The CDR3 length is 13 residues. The CDR3 DNA reads as TGTGCCAGCAGCTGGGAACAGTGGGAGACCCAGTACTTC. Its translation is CASSWEQWETQYF.

This clone was seen a few times. The chain is built from TRBV6-5 and TRBJ2-7, with 8 positions matching TRBD1. This CDR3 is 14 amino acids long. CDR1 MNHEY and CDR2 SVGAGI come from the germline V gene. The CDR3, as DNA: TGTGCCATCAGTGATCAGGGGGCGTTCGGCGAGCAGTACGTC. It yields the protein CAISDQGAFGEQYV.

In its sample, this clone was seen a few times. V and J are TRBV5-1 and TRBJ2-1; 8 nucleotides align to TRBD2. Looked up from germline, CDR1 is SGHRS and CDR2 is YFSETQ. The V segment lost 0 bases and the J segment 1 base; nucleotides outside the gene matches: 0. This CDR3 has 15 residues. DNA of the CDR3: TGCGCCAGCAGCTTGGGCGGGAGGTCCTACAATGAGCAGTTCTTC. Translating it yields CASSLGGRSYNEQFF.

This chain links TRBV5-4 with TRBJ2-7; 12 bases match TRBD1. Germline values: CDR1 SGHNT, CDR2 YYREEE (reference sequence). The CDR3 loop spans 19 amino acids. Trimming cost V 3 bases and J 0 bases; bases outside gene matches: 13. The CDR3 is CASSSRGQGALRGSYEQYV. DNA of the CDR3: TGTGCCAGCAGCTCCCGGGGACAGGGGGCCTTAAGGGGCTCCTACGAGCAGTACGTC.

The chain joins TRBV7-9 to TRBJ2-3, with TRBD2 identical over 9 bases. The CDR3 has 15 amino acids. The V gene end was trimmed by 2 bases and the J gene end by 3 bases; junction bases not matched to a gene: 3. The germline CDR1 and CDR2 sequences are SEHNR and FQNEAQ (reference sequence). Here the CDR3 reads CASSLLAGLTDTQYF. CDR3 coding DNA: TGTGCCAGCAGCTTACTAGCGGGACTAACAGATACGCAGTATTTT.